The 18 T cell receptor beta chains below all came from one sample that was sequenced in a study of blood T cell repertoires in COVID-19. The repertoire was sequenced with immunoSEQ multiplex PCR; TCRdb's copy has only in-frame clones and lacks some. The data show over 100,000 clones, with around 86% seen just once and roughly 15% held by the top ten. Sequencing was performed on peripheral blood. The receptors stem from a middle-aged man with acute or convalescent COVID-19.

This chain connects TRBV6-4 to TRBJ2-2; TRBD2 is a possible D gene (6 bases). The CDR3 totals 14 residues. CDR1 and CDR2 (germline): MRHNA, SNTAGT. V lost 2 bases and J 3 bases, leaving 7 bases between the germline ends. The CDR3, as DNA: TGTGCCAGCAGTGACGGAGGGGACACCGGGGAGCTGTTTTTT. This codes for CASSDGGDTGELFF.

The rearrangement links TRBV6-6 to TRBJ2-7; 9 bases match TRBD2. CDR3 length equals 13 residues. Per germline, CDR1 MNHNY and CDR2 SVGAGI (reference sequence). V dropped 11 bases and J dropped 9; count of bases not matched to a gene: 14. The CDR3 nucleotides read TGTGCCGCAGCCGGACTAGCGAGTGGTGGGCAGTACTTC. This gives the protein CAAAGLASGGQYF.

This clone came up once. The rearrangement uses TRBV6-5 and TRBJ1-1, with a weak D call TRBD1 (5 bases). CDR1 is MNHEY and CDR2 is SVGAGI in the germline V gene. V lost 6 bases and J 5 bases, leaving 16 bases between the germline ends. CDR3 length: 14 residues. Here the CDR3 DNA reads TGTGCCAGCAGGCCCTCGGGGGAAGGGACTGAAGCTTTCTTT. Its protein is CASRPSGEGTEAFF.

The rearrangement links TRBV11-1 to TRBJ1-3, with 10 positions matching TRBD1. The V segment lost 5 bases and the J segment 4 bases; nucleotides outside the gene matches: 5. CDR1 is SGHAT and CDR2 is FQDESV in the germline V gene (reference sequence). CDR3 length: 15 residues. The CDR3 DNA follows: TGTGCCAGCAGCGGGACAGGGGACCCCGGAAACACCATATATTTT. This codes for CASSGTGDPGNTIYF.

This rearrangement joins TRBV7-9 to TRBJ2-7, with D maybe TRBD1 (7 bases). V was clipped by 5 bases and J by 3 bases, with 14 bases between them. This CDR3 is 14 amino acids long. Germline CDR1 reads SEHNR; CDR2 reads FQNEAQ (reference sequence). The CDR3 DNA reads TGTGCCAGCAGCGCCGTCAGGGGGGTCTACGAGCAGTACTTC. Translation gives CASSAVRGVYEQYF.

The chain is built from TRBV12-3 or TRBV12-4 and TRBJ1-5, with a possible D match to TRBD1 (6 bases). The CDR3 covers 13 residues. With 7 bases removed from V and 9 bases from J, the gap between germline ends came to 16 bases. The CDR3 sequence: CASTTGGRGPQHF. The CDR3 DNA reads as TGTGCCAGCACCACTGGGGGCCGAGGGCCCCAGCATTTT.

This chain uses TRBV5-4 with TRBJ2-5; 12 bases are a match to TRBD1. The CDR3 spans 15 residues. In germline, CDR1 is SGHNT, CDR2 YYREEE (reference sequence). The V gene end was trimmed by 3 bases and the J gene end by 5 bases; junction bases not matched to a gene: 5. The CDR3 nucleotides read TGTGCCAGCAGCTCTGGGACAGGGGGCTGGGAGACCCAGTACTTC. Its translation: CASSSGTGGWETQYF.

The chain links TRBV6-5 to TRBJ2-4; D gene ambiguous. The CDR3 runs to 11 residues. Trimming pared 4 bases from V and 7 bases from J, leaving 5 bases between. Looked up from germline, CDR1 is MNHEY and CDR2 is SVGAGI. CDR3 region: CASSLSNIQYF. In DNA form, the CDR3 reads TGTGCCAGCAGTTTGTCTAACATTCAGTACTTC.

This clone appeared once. V and J are TRBV19 and TRBJ2-3; no clear D. This CDR3 has 14 residues. Trimming took off 5 bases at V and 1 base at J, with 10 bases between the two ends. Germline assignment: CDR1 LNHDA and CDR2 SQIVND (reference sequence). The CDR3 DNA follows: TGTGCCAGTAGTTTGGGCTTGGGCACAGATACGCAGTATTTT. This translates into CASSLGLGTDTQYF.

The chain is built from TRBV7-2 and TRBJ1-2; D ambiguous. CDR3 length: 14 residues. Germline CDR1 SGHTA, CDR2 FQGNSA. V lost 2 bases and J 8 bases, leaving 15 bases between the germline ends. The CDR3 sequence is CASSLSGGSSGYTF. CDR3 nucleotides: TGTGCCAGCAGCTTATCAGGAGGGTCTAGCGGCTACACCTTC.

V gene TRBV28 combines with J gene TRBJ2-4; 8 bases map to TRBD1. The CDR3 loop spans 14 amino acids. In germline, CDR1 is MDHEN, CDR2 SYDVKM. Losses at the gene ends were 4 bases for V and 11 bases for J; bases not matched to a gene: 10. This CDR3 reads CASSSPGQAILQYF. CDR3 bases: TGTGCCAGCAGTTCACCGGGACAGGCGATACTTCAGTACTTC.

V gene TRBV6-5 combines with J gene TRBJ2-7; a weak D match, TRBD2 (6 bases). CDR3 length: 14 residues. The V end lost 7 bases, the J end lost 12 bases, and 25 bases lay between the germline ends. The germline V gene encodes CDR1 MNHEY and CDR2 SVGAGI. CDR3 coding DNA: TGTGCCAGCACCCGGACTGGCTCGGGAGAAAGAGTGTACTTC. This codes for CASTRTGSGERVYF.

V and J are TRBV5-1 and TRBJ2-1; 8 positions match TRBD2. The CDR3 length is 15 residues. V shed 2 bases and J 2 bases; nucleotides not matched to a gene: 3. From germline, CDR1 is SGHRS and CDR2 YFSETQ. The CDR3 nucleotides are TGCGCCAGCAGCTTCACTAGCGGACCCTACAATGAGCAGTTCTTC. Translating gives CASSFTSGPYNEQFF.

This clone was counted ten times or more. The rearrangement uses TRBV9 and TRBJ2-1, with D maybe TRBD2 (5 bases). Germline CDR1 SGDLS, CDR2 YYNGEE. Trimming removed 0 bases at V and 5 bases at J, with 9 bases between. The CDR3 is 14 amino acids. CDR3 sequence: CASSVGGKNNEQFF. CDR3 nucleotide sequence: TGTGCCAGCAGCGTAGGAGGGAAGAACAATGAGCAGTTCTTC.

The chain recombines TRBV12-3 or TRBV12-4 with TRBJ2-5, with a tentative D call TRBD2 (5 bases). V lost 2 bases to trimming and J lost 2 bases, with 6 bases between them. CDR3 length equals 13 residues. DNA for the CDR3: TGTGCCAGCAGTTTAAGAGGGCAAGAGACCCAGTACTTC. Translating it yields CASSLRGQETQYF.

The chain links TRBV3-1 (or the pseudogene TRBV3-2) to TRBJ2-1; 7 bases fit TRBD2. The germline V gene encodes CDR1 LGHDT and CDR2 YNNKEL (reference sequence). Trimming cost V 4 bases and J 0 bases; bases outside gene matches: 3. The CDR3 consists of 15 residues. DNA of the CDR3: TGTGCCAGCAGCCCCAGGACTAGCTCCTACAATGAGCAGTTCTTC. It specifies CASSPRTSSYNEQFF.

This clone was seen a handful of times. This sequence joins TRBV7-7 and TRBJ2-7; TRBD2 matches 12 bases. CDR3 size: 15 residues. Germline V gives CDR1 SSHAT, CDR2 FNYEAQ (reference sequence). J was trimmed by 0 bases and V by 5 bases; bases with no gene match: 2. In nucleotides, the CDR3 is TGTGCCAGCAGCCCGGGACTAGCGGGCTCCTACGAGCAGTACTTC. It encodes CASSPGLAGSYEQYF.

The CDR3 loop is CASSTGDRAYEQYF. The CDR3 nucleotides read TGTGCCAGTAGTACGGGCGACAGAGCATACGAGCAGTACTTC. This chain joins TRBV19 and TRBJ2-7; a possible D gene is TRBD1 (5 bases). Trimming removed 4 bases from V and 4 bases from J, with 14 bases in between. Germline CDR1 and CDR2: LNHDA and SQIVND (reference sequence). This CDR3 has 14 residues.